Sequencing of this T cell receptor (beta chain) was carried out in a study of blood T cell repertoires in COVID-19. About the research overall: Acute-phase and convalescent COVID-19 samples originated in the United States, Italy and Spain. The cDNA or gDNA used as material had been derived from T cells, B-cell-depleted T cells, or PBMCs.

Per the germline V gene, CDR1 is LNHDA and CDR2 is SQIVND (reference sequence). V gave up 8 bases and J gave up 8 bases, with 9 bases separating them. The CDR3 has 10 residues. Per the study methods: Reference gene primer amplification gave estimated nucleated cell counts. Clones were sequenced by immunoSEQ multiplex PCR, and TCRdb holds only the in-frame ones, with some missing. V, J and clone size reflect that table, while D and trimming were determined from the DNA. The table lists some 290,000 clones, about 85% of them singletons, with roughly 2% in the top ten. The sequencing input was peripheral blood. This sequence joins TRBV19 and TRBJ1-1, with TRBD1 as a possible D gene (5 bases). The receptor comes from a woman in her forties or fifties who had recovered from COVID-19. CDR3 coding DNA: TGTGCCAGTTACCGGACAGAAGCTTTCTTT. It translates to CASYRTEAFF. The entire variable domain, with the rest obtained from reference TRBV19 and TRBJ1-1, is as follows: DGGITQSPKYLFRKEGQNVTLSCEQNLNHDAMYWYRQDPGQGLRLIYYSQIVNDFQKGDIAEGYSVSREKKESFPLTVTSAQKNPTAFYLCASYRTEAFFGQGTRLTVV.